One and the same sample provided the 3 T cell receptor beta chains below, sequenced in a study of blood T cell repertoires in COVID-19. Assay: immunoSEQ multiplex PCR; the TCRdb copy retains only in-frame clones and omits some. The table records 200,000 to 250,000 clones, roughly 90% of them present only once. The sequencing input was PBMCs or T cells enriched from blood (not recorded which). The receptors shown here come from a woman in her 50s in a cohort exposed to, infected with or recovered from COVID-19 (not recorded which).

The chain joins TRBV6-2 or TRBV6-3 to TRBJ1-2; the D is unclear. Germline CDR1 reads MNHEY; CDR2 reads SVGEGT. The CDR3 spans 14 residues. V was cut by 1 base and J by 0 bases, with 6 bases left in between. The CDR3 region has the DNA TGTGCCAGCAGTTACTGGAGGGCTAACTATGGCTACACCTTC. It is translated as CASSYWRANYGYTF.

The V gene is TRBV5-1, the J gene TRBJ2-7; TRBD2 is a possible D gene (5 bases). The CDR3 loop spans 15 amino acids. Germline V gene sequence: CDR1 SGHRS, CDR2 YFSETQ. V was trimmed by 4 bases and J by 2 bases, leaving 16 bases between them. Written as DNA, the CDR3 is TGCGCCAGCAGCCCCCTGGGAGTTTCCCCCTACGAGCAGTACTTC. Translated: CASSPLGVSPYEQYF. The complete variable domain, with remaining parts taken from reference TRBV5-1 and TRBJ2-7, reads KAGVTQTPRYLIKTRGQQVTLSCSPISGHRSVSWYQQTPGQGLQFLFEYFSETQRNKGNFPGRFSGRQFSNSRSEMNVSTLELGDSALYLCASSPLGVSPYEQYFGPGTRLTVT.

The chain carries TRBV27 and TRBJ2-2; maybe TRBD1 (6 bases). The CDR3 runs to 15 residues. Germline V lookup: CDR1 MNHEY, CDR2 SMNVEV (reference sequence). Between the trimmed V and J ends, which lost 5 bases and 6 bases, there was a span of 16 bases. CDR3 coding DNA: TGTGCCAGCAGTCGGCTAGCCCAGGGGTCCGGGGAGCTGTTTTTT. Residues: CASSRLAQGSGELFF.